Included here is one T cell receptor beta chain sequence, with context. This CDR3 comprises 16 residues. V shed 0 bases and J shed 0 bases, with 12 bases lying between them. The germline V gene has CDR1 LNHDA and CDR2 SQIVND (reference sequence). The sample is drawn from a study of blood T cell repertoires in COVID-19. At the level of the study: Samples taken during acute and convalescent COVID-19 were collected in the United States, Italy and Spain.

Source study methods: Amplification of reference gene primers was used by the study to estimate nucleated cell counts. Measured with immunoSEQ multiplex PCR; TCRdb has only the in-frame clones, and not every one. Clone size and the V and J calls come from that table; the DNA yielded D and trimming. Among hundreds of thousands of clones listed, roughly nine tenths were seen once. The rearrangement joins TRBV19 to TRBJ2-7; a weak D match, TRBD2 (6 bases). The sample was peripheral blood. The origin of this receptor is a woman aged 45-60 years who had recovered from COVID-19. The CDR3 is CASSIDPVAASYEQYF. The CDR3 region has the DNA TGTGCCAGTAGTATAGATCCGGTAGCGGCCTCCTACGAGCAGTACTTC.